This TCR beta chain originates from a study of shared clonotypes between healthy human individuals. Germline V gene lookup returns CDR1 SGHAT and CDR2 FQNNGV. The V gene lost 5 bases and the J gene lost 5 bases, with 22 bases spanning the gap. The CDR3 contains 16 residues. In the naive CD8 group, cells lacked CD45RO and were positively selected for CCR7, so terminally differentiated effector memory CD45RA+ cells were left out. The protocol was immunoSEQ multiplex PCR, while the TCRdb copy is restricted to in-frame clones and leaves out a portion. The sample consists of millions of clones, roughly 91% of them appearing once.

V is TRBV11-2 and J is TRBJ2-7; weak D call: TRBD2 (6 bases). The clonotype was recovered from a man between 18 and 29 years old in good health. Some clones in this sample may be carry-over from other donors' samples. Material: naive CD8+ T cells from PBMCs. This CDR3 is CASSARGREDINEQYF. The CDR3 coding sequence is TGTGCCAGCAGCGCTCGGGGCAGGGAGGATATTAACGAGCAGTACTTC.